This T cell receptor (beta chain) was captured by sequencing in a study of PD-L1 blockade in urothelial cancer. Study information: Prior exposure to chemotherapy in patients amounted to 0 to 3 regimens received.

This clone was seen a handful of times. Time point given: pretreatment peripheral blood. Locally advanced or metastatic urothelial carcinoma affected all patients. In each PCR, synthetic TCR analog templates were spiked in. Data came from immunoSEQ multiplex PCR; TCRdb stores just in-frame clones and leaves some out. In the table there are about 47,000 clones, around 82% of which are singletons. The sequences come from PBMCs, collected around atezolizumab (anti-PD-L1) treatment. The source is a man in his fifties or sixties with urothelial cancer.

CDR3 sequence (DNA): TGTGCCAGCACTTCGGGGGGCACCGGGGAGCTGTTTTTT. Translated, it gives CASTSGGTGELFF. This chain uses TRBV6-5 with TRBJ2-2; 7 bases are shared with TRBD2. This CDR3 comprises 13 residues. Germline V gene sequence: CDR1 MNHEY, CDR2 SVGAGI. V was clipped by 7 bases and J by 4 bases; unmatched bases: 3.